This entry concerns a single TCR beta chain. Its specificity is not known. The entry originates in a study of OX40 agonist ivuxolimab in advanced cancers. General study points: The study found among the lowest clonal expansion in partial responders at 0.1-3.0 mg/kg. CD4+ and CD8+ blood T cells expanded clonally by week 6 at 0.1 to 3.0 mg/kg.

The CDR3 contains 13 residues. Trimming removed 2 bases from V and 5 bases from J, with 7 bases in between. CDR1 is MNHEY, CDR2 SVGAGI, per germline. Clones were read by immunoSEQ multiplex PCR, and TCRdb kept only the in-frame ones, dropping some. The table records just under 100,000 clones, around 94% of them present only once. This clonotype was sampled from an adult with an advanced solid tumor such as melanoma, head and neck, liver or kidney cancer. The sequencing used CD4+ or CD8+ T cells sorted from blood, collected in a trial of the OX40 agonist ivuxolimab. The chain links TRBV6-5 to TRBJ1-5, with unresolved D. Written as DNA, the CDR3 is TGTGCCAGCAGTTACGAGGTAGATCAGCCCCAGCATTTT. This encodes CASSYEVDQPQHF.